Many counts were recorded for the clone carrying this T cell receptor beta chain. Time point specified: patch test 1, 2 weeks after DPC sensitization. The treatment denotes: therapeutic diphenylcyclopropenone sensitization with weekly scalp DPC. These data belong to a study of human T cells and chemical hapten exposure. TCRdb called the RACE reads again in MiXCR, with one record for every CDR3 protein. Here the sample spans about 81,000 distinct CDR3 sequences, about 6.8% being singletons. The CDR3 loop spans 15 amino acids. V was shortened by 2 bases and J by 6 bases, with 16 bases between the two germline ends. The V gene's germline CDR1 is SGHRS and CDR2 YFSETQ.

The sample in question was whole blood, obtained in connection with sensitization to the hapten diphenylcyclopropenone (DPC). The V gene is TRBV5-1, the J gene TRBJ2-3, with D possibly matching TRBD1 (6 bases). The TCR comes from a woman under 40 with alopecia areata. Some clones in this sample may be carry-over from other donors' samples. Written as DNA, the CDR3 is TGCGCCAGCAGCTTACTACAGGGATCTATGGATACGCAGTATTTT. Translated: CASSLLQGSMDTQYF.